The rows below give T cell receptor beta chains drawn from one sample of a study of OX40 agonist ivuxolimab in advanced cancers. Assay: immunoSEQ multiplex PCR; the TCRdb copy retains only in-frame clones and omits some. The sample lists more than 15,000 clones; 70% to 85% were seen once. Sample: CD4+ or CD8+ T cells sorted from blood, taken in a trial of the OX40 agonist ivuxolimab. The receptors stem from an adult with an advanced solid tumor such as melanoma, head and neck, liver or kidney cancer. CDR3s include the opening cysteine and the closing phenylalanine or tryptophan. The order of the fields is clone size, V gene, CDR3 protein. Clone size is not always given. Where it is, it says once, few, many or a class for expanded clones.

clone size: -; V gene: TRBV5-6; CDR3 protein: CASSLSGREGEQYF
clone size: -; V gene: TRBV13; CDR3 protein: CASSLVKVTEAFF
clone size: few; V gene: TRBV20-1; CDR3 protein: CSAIQNTEAFF
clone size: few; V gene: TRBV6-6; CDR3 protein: CASWDRSSYNSPLHF
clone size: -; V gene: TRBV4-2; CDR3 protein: CASSQETPDRGVYEQFF
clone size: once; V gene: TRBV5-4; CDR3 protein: CASSLLTEKRDYGYTF
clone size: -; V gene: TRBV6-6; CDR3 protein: CASSYSPGVDTEAFF
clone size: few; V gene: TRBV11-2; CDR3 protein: CASSLVVGGGSDTQYF
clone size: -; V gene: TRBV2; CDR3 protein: CASTLPGGASEAFF
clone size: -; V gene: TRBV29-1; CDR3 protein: CSVARGYEQYF
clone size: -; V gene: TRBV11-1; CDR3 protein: CASSLVGLYNEQFF
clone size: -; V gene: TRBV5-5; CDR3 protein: CASSYGTNQPQHF
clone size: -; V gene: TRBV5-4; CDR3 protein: CASSTGTDAYEQYF
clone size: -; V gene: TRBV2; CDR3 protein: CASGSSGTGWADTQYF
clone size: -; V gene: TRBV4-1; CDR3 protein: CASSHSPQGTQETQYF
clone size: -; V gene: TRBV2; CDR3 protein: CASSERVLAKNIQYF
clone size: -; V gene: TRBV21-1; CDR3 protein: CASSLVCYTIRTEAFF
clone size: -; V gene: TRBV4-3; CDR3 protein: CASSQDGSYEQYF
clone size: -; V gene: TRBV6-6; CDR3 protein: CASSSNTGELFF
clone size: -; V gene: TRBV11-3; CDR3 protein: CASSSWTSGTGELFF
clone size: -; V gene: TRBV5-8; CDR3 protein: CASSNTGWAEAFF
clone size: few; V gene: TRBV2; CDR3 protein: CASRGYQETQYF
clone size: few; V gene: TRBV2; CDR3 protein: CASSYRQGGYEKLFF
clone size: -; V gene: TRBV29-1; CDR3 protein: CSGSGTSTNNEQFF
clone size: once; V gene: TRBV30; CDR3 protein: CAWIPYPRRGKTSTDTQYF
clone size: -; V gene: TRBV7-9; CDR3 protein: CASSLEGQSTDTQYF
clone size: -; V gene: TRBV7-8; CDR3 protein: CASSYDLAYYNEQFF
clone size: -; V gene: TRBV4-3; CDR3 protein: CASSQDSGQDQPQHF
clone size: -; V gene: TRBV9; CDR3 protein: CASSTDRVPYGYTF
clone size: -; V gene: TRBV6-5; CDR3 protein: CASSYAPDRGEQYF
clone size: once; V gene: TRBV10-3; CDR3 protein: CAISGEGPNPYEQYF
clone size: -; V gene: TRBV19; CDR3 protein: CASSIGGKSSYNSPLHF
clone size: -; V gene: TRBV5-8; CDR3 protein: CASSLTSGGLDEQYF
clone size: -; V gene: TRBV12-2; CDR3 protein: CASRWGWDGHGYEQYF
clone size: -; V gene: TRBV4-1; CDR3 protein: CASSPERGALIDTQYF
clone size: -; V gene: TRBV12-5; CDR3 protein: CASGSQSSYNEQFF
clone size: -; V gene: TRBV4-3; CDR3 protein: CASSQESSGRNEQFF
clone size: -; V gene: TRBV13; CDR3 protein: CASSPITGSSIYEQYF
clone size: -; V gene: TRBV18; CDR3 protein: CASSPPTGGGTYEQYF
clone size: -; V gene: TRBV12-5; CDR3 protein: CASGLYGNEQFF
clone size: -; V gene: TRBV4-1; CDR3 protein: CASSPQKEWYEQYF
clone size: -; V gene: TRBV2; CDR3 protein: CASSEPGTSSYNEQFF
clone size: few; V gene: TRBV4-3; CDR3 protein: CASSQDSGGNTEAFF